The sequence of this T cell receptor beta chain was determined in a study of cytomegalovirus exposure and HLA in healthy donors. Turning to this clone: Its antigen remains unknown.

Germline CDR1 is SGHRS and CDR2 is YFSETQ. The V segment lost 6 bases and the J segment 5 bases; nucleotides outside the gene matches: 10. The CDR3 sequence is 14 residues long. Study-wide results and caveats: A previous analysis found most TCR beta V segments productive roughly 87% or roughly 30% of the time.

Primers: 60 Vbeta forward and 13 Jbeta reverse. Sequenced by immunoSEQ multiplex PCR; TCRdb stores in-frame clones only, minus some. The data hold 140,000 to 150,000 clones, with 68% observed a single time. Sequenced material: PBMCs. The chain joins TRBV5-1 to TRBJ1-1; TRBD1 matches 7 bases. The clonotype was recovered from a man in his fifties or sixties in good health and CMV-seronegative. CDR3 sequence (DNA): TGCGCCAGCAACTATATAGGACAGGCAACTGAAGCTTTCTTT. It is translated as CASNYIGQATEAFF.